The next 12 T cell receptor beta chains were all read from a single sample in a study of T cell repertoires in ileal Crohn's disease. The data were produced by immunoSEQ multiplex PCR, yet TCRdb's version contains in-frame clones alone and is incomplete. The sample has almost 7,500 clones, over 70% seen once. Described time point: proximal margin of the surgical specimen (macroscopically non-inflamed). The specimen was ileal tissue. These receptors were collected from an adult with Crohn's disease.

V usage is TRBV19 and J usage is TRBJ1-1; the D gene is possibly TRBD1 (6 bases). The CDR3 runs to 13 residues. The germline CDR1 and CDR2 sequences are LNHDA and SQIVND (reference sequence). Trimming left V 6 bases short and J 2 bases short, with 10 bases between. The CDR3 loop is CASRGGGNTEAFF. The CDR3 DNA reads as TGTGCCAGTAGAGGGGGGGGCAACACTGAAGCTTTCTTT.

The chain joins TRBV19 to TRBJ2-1; 7 bases agree with TRBD2. The germline gives CDR1 LNHDA, CDR2 SQIVND (reference sequence). The CDR3 has 17 residues. The V segment lost 3 bases and the J segment 1 base; nucleotides outside the gene matches: 9. Here the CDR3 DNA reads TGTGCCAGTAGTATGAAGGCGGGAGCAATGTCCTACAATGAGCAGTTCTTC. Translating it yields CASSMKAGAMSYNEQFF.

This rearrangement joins TRBV6-1 to TRBJ2-5, with D possibly called TRBD1 or TRBD2 (6 bases each). Germline V gene data show CDR1 as MNHNS and CDR2 as SASEGT. The V end lost 5 bases, the J end lost 5 bases, and 18 bases lay between the germline ends. CDR3 size: 15 residues. As DNA, the CDR3 is TGTGCCAGCAGTAAGAACAGGGCCGGGGGCGAGACCCAGTACTTC. Protein sequence: CASSKNRAGGETQYF.

The chain is built from TRBV7-9 and TRBJ2-7, with TRBD1 matching 8 bases. This CDR3 is built from 15 residues. Trimming at V came to 3 bases and at J to 1 base, leaving 5 bases not matched to a gene. Germline CDR1 and CDR2: SEHNR and FQNEAQ (reference sequence). The CDR3 loop is CASSLATGGSYEQYF. The CDR3 DNA reads as TGTGCCAGCAGCTTGGCTACAGGGGGTTCCTACGAGCAGTACTTC.

This clone turned up a few times. The J gene is TRBJ2-3, the V gene TRBV19, with 10 bases fitting TRBD2. This CDR3 comprises 15 residues. With V trimmed by 4 bases and J by 6 bases, 7 bases remained unmatched. The germline CDR1 and CDR2 sequences are LNHDA and SQIVND (reference sequence). CDR3: CASSTSGSRVDTQYF. The CDR3 DNA sequence: TGTGCCAGTAGTACTAGCGGGAGTAGGGTGGATACGCAGTATTTT.

The chain has TRBV5-4 and TRBJ2-7; D not certain. CDR1 SGHNT and CDR2 YYREEE come from the germline V gene (reference sequence). V lost 0 bases and J 4 bases, leaving 11 bases between the germline ends. CDR3 size: 14 residues. The DNA for the CDR3 is TGTGCCAGCAGCTTGGAACCGGGTTTTTACGAGCAGTACTTC. Amino acids: CASSLEPGFYEQYF.

This clone was seen a few times. The chain is built from TRBV5-1 and TRBJ2-5; 9 bases fit TRBD1. Unmatched junction bases numbered 7, after V lost 5 bases and J lost 2 bases. There are 15 residues in the CDR3. Germline lookup yields CDR1 SGHRS and CDR2 YFSETQ. CDR3 nucleotides: TGCGCCAGCAGGCCGGGACAGGGTAATCAAGAGACCCAGTACTTC. Translated, it gives CASRPGQGNQETQYF.

V is TRBV27 and J is TRBJ1-1; D not resolved. V lost 4 bases and J 0 bases, leaving 6 bases between the germline ends. The CDR3 totals 13 residues. The germline gives CDR1 MNHEY, CDR2 SMNVEV (reference sequence). CDR3: CASSYRLNTEAFF. CDR3 DNA sequence: TGTGCCAGCAGTTACAGACTGAACACTGAAGCTTTCTTT.

In its sample, this clone was seen a few times. The chain has TRBV4-3 and TRBJ2-4; D ambiguous. Germline V lookup: CDR1 LGHNA, CDR2 YSLEER. Trimming removed 2 bases at V and 0 bases at J, with 11 bases between. This CDR3 is 16 amino acids long. CDR3 region: CASSQSMTVAKNIQYF. The CDR3 DNA is TGCGCCAGCAGCCAATCGATGACGGTAGCCAAAAACATTCAGTACTTC.

The chain is built from TRBV18 and TRBJ2-2; 11 bases agree with TRBD2. CDR3 length equals 18 residues. Trimming at V came to 0 bases and at J to 3 bases, leaving 6 bases not matched to a gene. CDR1 and CDR2 (germline): KGHSH, LQKENI. This CDR3 is CASSPPKGLADYTGELFF. The CDR3 DNA is TGTGCCAGCTCACCACCGAAGGGACTAGCGGATTACACCGGGGAGCTGTTTTTT.

In DNA form, the CDR3 reads TGCGCCAGCAGTTCGACACCTCCCTCCTACGAGCAGTACTTC. This translates into CASSSTPPSYEQYF. This chain connects TRBV23-1 to TRBJ2-7; D remains unclear. TRBV23-1 qualifies as an ORF whose function is uncertain. The CDR3 has 14 residues. V lost 5 bases, J lost 0 bases, and 11 bases lay in between.

The genes are TRBV27 and TRBJ2-3, with D uncertain. Germline CDR1 MNHEY, CDR2 SMNVEV (reference sequence). Trimming cost V 6 bases and J 6 bases, with 19 bases left between them. This CDR3 is built from 15 residues. The CDR3 DNA sequence: TGTGCCAGCAGACCCTCCACCCTTCTGGTGGATACGCAGTATTTT. This translates into CASRPSTLLVDTQYF.